Detailed here is one T cell receptor (beta chain). The antigen remains undetermined. Libraries were prepared by immunoSEQ multiplex PCR; TCRdb keeps only in-frame clonotypes and omits some of them. The table shows over 75,000 clones, with 80% to 90% occurring only once. The sample comes from a study of T cell responses to AZD1222 COVID-19 vaccine. Trimming removed 0 bases from V and 4 bases from J; junction bases left unmatched: 2. This CDR3 region has 15 residues. In germline, CDR1 is SGHVS, CDR2 FNYEAQ. Analysis merged second doses at about 4 or about 12 weeks. Study results and caveats: The donor cohort was predominantly white British with a female majority, and clonal diversity may have been underestimated. Spike-wide vaccine-associated CD4 TCRs dominated at 160-218 and 743-854.

Specimen: peripheral blood, collected 28 days after the second AZD1222 dose. The rearrangement joins TRBV7-6 to TRBJ2-7; 11 bases are a match to TRBD1. The sequence was obtained from an adult who received the AZD1222 COVID-19 vaccine. The CDR3 reads CASSLAGQGEYEQYF. The CDR3 coding sequence is TGTGCCAGCAGCTTAGCGGGACAGGGGGAGTACGAGCAGTACTTC.